This entry is about one T cell receptor beta chain. Its antigen remains undetermined. There are no base qualities to consult, and no much larger clone falls within one base. The sample comes from a study of T cell responses to AZD1222 COVID-19 vaccine (dated by TCRdb to the early 2020s). About the investigation overall: AZD1222 recipients with second doses at about 4 weeks or about 12 weeks were pooled, because spike-specific TCR depth and breadth did not differ between schedules. A total of 233 trial participants underwent TCR sequencing, of whom around 200 received two doses of AZD1222 and about 25 received two doses of the MenACWY control vaccine. Enrollment into the trials was organized by age into subgroups of 18-55, 56-69 and 70-plus years, and those subgroups contained approximately 160, 26 and 62 TCR-sequenced participants, respectively.

The time point label corresponds to: baseline before first vaccination. Samples from vaccinated people were obtained from the UK trials COV001 and COV002, which included a single-blind randomized controlled phase 2/3 trial of AZD1222 (ChAdOx1 nCoV-19) in healthy adults. For TCRbeta chain sequencing, PBMC samples were collected from trial participants at day 0 and at day 28 after the second dose. The CDR3 regions of human TCRbeta chains were analyzed by immunosequencing. Under the source paper's analysis protocol: TCRs in the repertoires were matched against a reference library of SARS-CoV-2-specific TCRs that had been generated with the MIRA antigen-specificity platform. Breadth was defined as the fraction of unique TCRs that were SARS-CoV-2-associated. Depth was defined as the fraction of total T cells that were SARS-CoV-2-associated. Using the MIRA data, every spike-specific TCR was mapped to the spike region that the TCR reacted to and assigned to either a CD4 or a CD8 class. Log10-transformed breadth and depth values were compared by one-way ANOVA with Sidak's multiple comparisons tests. Held by TCRdb, this immuneACCESS table contains in-frame sequences only and omits some clones. Under half of the omission traces to an unresolved V gene where checked; the cause of the rest is unknown. That table is the source of V, J and clone size, and D and trimming were worked out from the DNA. For this sample the table gives 150,000 to 200,000 clones, of which about 90% were detected only once. The ten largest account for 1.1% to 1.5% of the sample.

Per the germline V gene, SGHDT is the CDR1 and YYEEEE is the CDR2. The CDR3 spans 14 residues, from the cysteine through the phenylalanine. The sequence is cut down to CDR3 DNA, 42 bases in frame from base 1. V gives up 1 base and J gives up 5 bases, and the segment between their germline ends measures 12 bases. Results the study describes overall, beyond this receptor: Epitopes outside the regions mutated in the B.1.351 and B.1.1.7 variants were reportedly recognized by nearly half of the unique spike-specific TCRs. After two AZD1222 doses, both the breadth and the depth of spike-specific TCRs were significantly higher than at day 0 and than in MenACWY recipients. Participants were mostly white British, with more females than males. The authors suggested clonal diversity may have been underestimated. In the small 56-69-year group, the increase in depth fell short of significance, most likely because of low power. The whole spike protein was spanned by vaccine-associated CD4 TCRs, and dominant responses were seen in regions 160-218 and 743-854. Because no day 14 peak-response samples were available, repertoires were characterized only after the peak T cell response. Conclusions about previously exposed vaccinees were limited because only a handful of AZD1222 recipients were SARS-CoV-2 seropositive at baseline.

Specimen: peripheral blood, collected on day 0 of AZD1222 vaccination. Recombination linked TRBV5-6 to TRBJ1-1; too little of a D gene remains to name it. The origin of this receptor is an adult in good health. The sequence in DNA is TGTGCCAGCAGCTTGATCTCTTCAGGAACTGAAGCTTTCTTT. Translation gives CASSLISSGTEAFF. Reference TRBV5-6 and TRBJ1-1 proteins supply the regions before and after the CDR3; the full variable domain is: DAGVTQSPTHLIKTRGQQVTLRCSPKSGHDTVSWYQQALGQGPQFIFQYYEEEERQRGNFPDRFSGHQFPNYSSELNVNALLLGDSALYLCASSLISSGTEAFFGQGTRLTVV.